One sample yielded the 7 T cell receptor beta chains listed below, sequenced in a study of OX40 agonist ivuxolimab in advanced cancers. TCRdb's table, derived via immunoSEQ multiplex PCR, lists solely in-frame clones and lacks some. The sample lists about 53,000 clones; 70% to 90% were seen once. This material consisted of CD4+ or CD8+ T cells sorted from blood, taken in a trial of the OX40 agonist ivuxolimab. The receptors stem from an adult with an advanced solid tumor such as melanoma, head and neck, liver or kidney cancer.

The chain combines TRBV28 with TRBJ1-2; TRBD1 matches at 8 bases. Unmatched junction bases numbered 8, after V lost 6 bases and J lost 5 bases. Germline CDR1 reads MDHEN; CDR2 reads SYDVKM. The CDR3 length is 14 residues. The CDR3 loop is CASRLTGVRYGYTF. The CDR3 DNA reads TGTGCCAGCAGATTGACAGGGGTAAGGTATGGCTACACCTTC.

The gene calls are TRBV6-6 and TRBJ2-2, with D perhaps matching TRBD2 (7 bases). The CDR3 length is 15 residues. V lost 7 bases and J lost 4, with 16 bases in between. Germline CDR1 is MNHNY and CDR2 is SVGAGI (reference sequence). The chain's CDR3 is CASKGGRTSTGELFF. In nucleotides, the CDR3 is TGTGCCAGCAAGGGGGGGAGGACTAGCACCGGGGAGCTGTTTTTT.

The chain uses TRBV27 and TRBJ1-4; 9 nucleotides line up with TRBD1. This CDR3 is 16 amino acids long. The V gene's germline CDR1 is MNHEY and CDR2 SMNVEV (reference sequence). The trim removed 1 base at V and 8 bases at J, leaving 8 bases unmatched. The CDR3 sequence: CASSLYSGTGWEKLFF. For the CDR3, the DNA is TGTGCCAGCAGTTTATACTCCGGGACAGGGTGGGAAAAACTGTTTTTT.

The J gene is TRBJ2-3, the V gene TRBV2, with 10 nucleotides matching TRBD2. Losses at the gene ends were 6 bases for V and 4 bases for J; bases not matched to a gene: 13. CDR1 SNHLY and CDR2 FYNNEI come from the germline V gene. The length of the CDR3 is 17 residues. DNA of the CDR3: TGTGCCAGCAGGCGACCGGGAGCGGGGGGGCCCGCAGATACGCAGTATTTT. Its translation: CASRRPGAGGPADTQYF.

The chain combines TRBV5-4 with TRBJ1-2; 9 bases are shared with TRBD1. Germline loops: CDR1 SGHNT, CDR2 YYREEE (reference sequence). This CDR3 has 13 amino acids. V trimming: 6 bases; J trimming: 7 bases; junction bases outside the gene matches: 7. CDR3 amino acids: CASTLDRGGGYTF. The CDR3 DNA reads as TGTGCCAGCACCCTAGACAGGGGGGGTGGCTACACCTTC. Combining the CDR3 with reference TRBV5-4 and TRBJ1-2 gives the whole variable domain ETGVTQSPTHLIKTRGQQVTLRCSSQSGHNTVSWYQQALGQGPQFIFQYYREEENGRGNFPPRFSGLQFPNYSSELNVNALELDDSALYLCASTLDRGGGYTFGSGTRLTVV.

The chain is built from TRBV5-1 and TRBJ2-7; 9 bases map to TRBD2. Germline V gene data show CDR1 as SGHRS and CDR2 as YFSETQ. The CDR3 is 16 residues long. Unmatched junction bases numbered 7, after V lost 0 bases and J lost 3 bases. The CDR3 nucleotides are TGCGCCAGCAGCTTGGCCGTCAGCGGGGGGTTCTACGAGCAGTACTTC. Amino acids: CASSLAVSGGFYEQYF.

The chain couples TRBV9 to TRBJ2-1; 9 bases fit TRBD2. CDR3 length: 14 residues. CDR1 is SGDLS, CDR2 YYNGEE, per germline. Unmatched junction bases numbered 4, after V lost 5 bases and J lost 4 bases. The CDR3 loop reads CASSTAGGYNEQFF. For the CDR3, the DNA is TGTGCCAGCAGTACGGCGGGAGGGTACAATGAGCAGTTCTTC.